These 24 T cell receptor beta chains originate from one sample sequenced in a study of T cells after yellow fever vaccination. TCRdb analysed the 5' RACE reads with MiXCR anew, one entry per CDR3 protein. The profile shows about 170,000 distinct CDR3 sequences, approximately 10% of them singletons. The sequenced sample was CD8+ T cells sorted from PBMCs, obtained 15 days after the yellow fever booster vaccination. These receptors were taken from a man aged 18 to 30 who received the YFV17D yellow fever vaccine.

This clonotype was observed a handful of times. V and J are TRBV9 and TRBJ2-1; the match to TRBD2 covers 10 bases. The trim removed 2 bases at V and 8 bases at J, leaving 10 bases unmatched. The CDR3 totals 16 residues. Germline loops: CDR1 SGDLS, CDR2 YYNGEE. CDR3 sequence: CASSVRSGLAPHEQFF. The CDR3 DNA is TGTGCCAGCAGCGTCCGATCGGGACTAGCGCCTCATGAGCAGTTCTTC.

The gene calls are TRBV29-1 and TRBJ2-6; D gene unclear. Looked up from germline, CDR1 is SQVTM and CDR2 is ANQGSEA. CDR3 length: 12 amino acids. V was shortened by 2 bases and J by 13 bases, with 12 bases between the two germline ends. CDR3 coding DNA: TGCAGCGTTGAATCCGGGCCAAATGTCCTGACTTTC. Amino acids: CSVESGPNVLTF.

Many counts were recorded for this clonotype. The rearrangement uses TRBV4-2 and TRBJ2-1; no definite D call. CDR3 length: 13 amino acids. Germline CDR1 LGHNA, CDR2 YNFKEQ. Trimming took 2 bases from V and 3 from J, leaving 5 bases between them. In DNA form, the CDR3 reads TGTGCCAGCAGCCAACTAAGCTACAATGAGCAGTTCTTC. Translation gives CASSQLSYNEQFF.

The chain recombines TRBV7-9 with TRBJ1-3; tentative D call: TRBD1 (6 bases). With 5 bases removed from V and 5 bases from J, the gap between germline ends came to 16 bases. Germline CDR1 and CDR2: SEHNR and FQNEAQ (reference sequence). The CDR3 contains 15 residues. The CDR3 sequence: CASSPSEGGRNTIYF. For the CDR3, the DNA is TGTGCCAGCAGCCCTTCCGAAGGGGGGAGAAACACCATATATTTT.

This clonotype was counted ten times or more. The gene calls are TRBV6-6 and TRBJ2-6, with D tentatively TRBD1 or TRBD2 (5 bases each). Germline V CDR1 and CDR2: MNHNY, SVGAGI (reference sequence). V lost 0 bases to trimming and J lost 0 bases, with 6 bases between them. The CDR3 spans 16 residues. CDR3 loop: CASSYSGDSGANVLTF. The CDR3 DNA reads as TGTGCCAGCAGTTACTCGGGGGACTCTGGGGCCAACGTCCTGACTTTC.

The rearrangement joins TRBV6-5 to TRBJ2-3, with 14 bases matching TRBD2. V dropped 5 bases and J dropped 4; count of bases not matched to a gene: 5. Germline V CDR1 and CDR2: MNHEY, SVGAGI. This CDR3 is built from 16 residues. CDR3 sequence reads: CASSETSGGAADTQYF. The CDR3 DNA reads TGTGCCAGCAGTGAGACTAGCGGGGGGGCCGCAGATACGCAGTATTTT.

This clonotype occurred many times. V usage is TRBV6-4 and J usage is TRBJ1-3; TRBD1 aligns across 9 bases. This CDR3 is built from 17 residues. With 0 bases clipped from V and 4 bases from J, the junction kept 7 bases outside the gene matches. In germline, CDR1 is MRHNA, CDR2 SNTAGT. The CDR3 is CASSDSIGTGRGNTIYF. CDR3 nucleotide sequence: TGTGCCAGCAGTGACTCGATTGGGACAGGGAGAGGAAACACCATATATTTT.

This clonotype was seen at least ten times. This sequence joins TRBV15 and TRBJ2-2; tentatively, D is TRBD1 (5 bases). Germline V CDR1 and CDR2: LNHNV, YYDKDF (reference sequence). The CDR3 is made up of 14 amino acids. V was pared by 2 bases and J by 3 bases, with 7 bases between. In DNA, the CDR3 is TGTGCCACCAGCAGACAGGGTGACACCGGGGAGCTGTTTTTT. Translated: CATSRQGDTGELFF.

This clonotype was observed a handful of times. This chain joins TRBV27 and TRBJ2-3; D is tentatively TRBD1 or TRBD2 (6 bases each). Trimming removed 4 bases at V and 5 bases at J, with 10 bases between. CDR3 length equals 13 residues. Germline loops: CDR1 MNHEY, CDR2 SMNVEV (reference sequence). For the CDR3, the DNA is TGTGCCAGCAGTTCACAGGGAGGAGATACGCAGTATTTT. This sequence encodes CASSSQGGDTQYF.

The rearrangement uses TRBV7-9 and TRBJ1-1; perhaps TRBD1 as D (6 bases). V was cut by 8 bases and J by 3 bases, with 16 bases left in between. Germline lookup yields CDR1 SEHNR and CDR2 FQNEAQ (reference sequence). The CDR3 is 14 residues long. The chain's CDR3 is CASQAAGADTEAFF. The CDR3 nucleotides are TGTGCCAGCCAAGCGGCAGGGGCGGACACTGAAGCTTTCTTT.

Only a few counts were recorded for this clonotype. The chain links TRBV20-1 to TRBJ2-1; 9 bases map to TRBD2. The CDR3 runs 19 residues. Trimming took 1 base from V and 1 from J; bases not matched to a gene: 14. Germline V gives CDR1 DFQATT, CDR2 SNEGSKA (reference sequence). The CDR3 DNA is TGCAGTGCTAGAGGTCCAGCGGGGGGCGTCCTACGGTCCTACAATGAGCAGTTCTTC. Translation gives CSARGPAGGVLRSYNEQFF.

This chain connects TRBV6-1 to TRBJ2-1; the match to TRBD2 covers 11 bases. The trim removed 5 bases at V and 8 bases at J, leaving 5 bases unmatched. Germline V gene data show CDR1 as MNHNS and CDR2 as SASEGT. This CDR3 contains 14 residues. CDR3 nucleotides: TGTGCCAGCAGTTGGCTAGCGGGGGGTTATGAGCAGTTCTTC. The encoded protein is CASSWLAGGYEQFF.

The chain uses TRBV12-5 and TRBJ1-5; D gene unclear. V was clipped by 6 bases and J by 7 bases, with 16 bases between them. The CDR3 spans 14 residues. Germline V CDR1 and CDR2: LGHNT, FRNRAP. CDR3 in DNA: TGTGCTAGTGGGGCCGTAGACCCGCCCCAGCCCCAGCATTTT. It codes for CASGAVDPPQPQHF.

The chain couples TRBV6-2 or TRBV6-3 to TRBJ1-3; D is unclear. Germline V gene lookup returns CDR1 MNHEY and CDR2 SVGEGT. V was pared by 2 bases and J by 4 bases, with 9 bases between. The CDR3 sequence is 14 residues long. DNA of the CDR3: TGTGCCAGCAGTTACCTTCAGAGCGGAAACACCATATATTTT. Its translation: CASSYLQSGNTIYF.

This clonotype has more than one count but fewer than ten. This sequence joins TRBV9 and TRBJ2-3; weak D call: TRBD2 (5 bases). V lost 3 bases and J lost 0, with 14 bases in between. The CDR3 loop spans 16 amino acids. The V gene's germline CDR1 is SGDLS and CDR2 YYNGEE. The CDR3 DNA is TGTGCCAGCAGCGCCCCGGGGAAGGGTAGCACAGATACGCAGTATTTT. Amino acids: CASSAPGKGSTDTQYF.

This clonotype appeared a few times. The J gene is TRBJ2-1, the V gene TRBV11-1, with 10 bases lining up with TRBD1. This CDR3 is built from 15 residues. V dropped 6 bases and J dropped 2; count of bases not matched to a gene: 4. Germline V lookup: CDR1 SGHAT, CDR2 FQDESV (reference sequence). The CDR3 here is CASREGQGAYNEQFF. The CDR3 DNA is TGTGCCAGCAGAGAAGGACAGGGGGCCTACAATGAGCAGTTCTTC.

J is TRBJ1-6 and V is TRBV3-1, with D unclear. V was trimmed by 7 bases and J by 0 bases, leaving 10 bases between them. The CDR3 has 15 amino acids. The germline V gene encodes CDR1 LGHDT and CDR2 YNNKEL (reference sequence). CDR3 amino acids: CASNYMSSYNSPLHF. The CDR3, as DNA: TGTGCCAGCAACTACATGAGCTCCTATAATTCACCCCTCCACTTT.

This rearrangement joins TRBV7-2 to TRBJ1-3; 9 nucleotides match TRBD1. With 4 bases clipped from V and 6 bases from J, the junction kept 19 bases outside the gene matches. Germline V gene sequence: CDR1 SGHTA, CDR2 FQGNSA. The CDR3 loop spans 19 amino acids. CDR3 residues: CASSSPPVGNRGLENTIYF. CDR3 nucleotide sequence: TGTGCCAGCAGCTCCCCTCCAGTTGGAAACAGGGGGCTCGAAAACACCATATATTTT.

This chain connects TRBV12-3 or TRBV12-4 to TRBJ1-5; 9 nucleotides align to TRBD1. The CDR3 contains 14 residues. With 6 bases clipped from V and 5 bases from J, the junction kept 5 bases outside the gene matches. This CDR3 is CASRVQGAYQPQHF. CDR3 coding DNA: TGTGCCAGCAGGGTACAGGGGGCTTATCAGCCCCAGCATTTT.

The CDR3 region has the DNA TGTGCCAGGGACTTAAATTCACCCCTCCACTTT. It is translated as CARDLNSPLHF. The V gene is TRBV19, the J gene TRBJ1-6; D ambiguous. The CDR3 sequence is 11 residues long. Between the trimmed V and J ends, which lost 9 bases and 7 bases, there was a span of 7 bases. CDR1 is LNHDA, CDR2 SQIVND, per germline (reference sequence).

This chain links TRBV24-1 with TRBJ2-2, with D possibly being TRBD1 (6 bases). The germline V gene encodes CDR1 KGHDR and CDR2 SFDVKD. The CDR3 contains 13 residues. V lost 9 bases, J lost 4 bases, and 11 bases lay in between. The DNA for the CDR3 is TGTGCCACCCGGGACACCCTCACCGGGGAGCTGTTTTTT. Its translation is CATRDTLTGELFF.

This clonotype was seen only a few times. The chain has TRBV7-9 and TRBJ1-1; unclear D gene. V was shortened by 3 bases and J by 8 bases, with 7 bases between the two germline ends. CDR1 is SEHNR, CDR2 FQNEAQ, per germline (reference sequence). The CDR3 is 11 amino acids. CDR3 loop: CASSLEGEAFF. DNA for the CDR3: TGTGCCAGCAGCTTGGAAGGAGAAGCTTTCTTT.

J is TRBJ2-2 and V is TRBV6-5, with D hard to call. Trimming took 2 bases from V and 6 from J, leaving 10 bases between them. This CDR3 is 14 amino acids long. Germline CDR1 is MNHEY and CDR2 is SVGAGI. In nucleotides, the CDR3 is TGTGCCAGCAGTTACCGGCCAGGCTCCGGGGAGCTGTTTTTT. The encoded protein is CASSYRPGSGELFF.

The chain joins TRBV7-9 to TRBJ2-5; perhaps TRBD1 as D (5 bases). The length of the CDR3 is 10 residues. CDR1 SEHNR and CDR2 FQNEAQ come from the germline V gene (reference sequence). For the CDR3, the DNA is TGTGGGGGCCTCCAAGAGACCCAGTACTTC. Its translation is CGGLQETQYF.